These 18 T cell receptor beta chains were sequenced from one sample in a study of T cells in Graves' hyperthyroidism and ophthalmopathy. The investigators amplified TCR beta CDR3 regions from RNA transcripts. HTBI primers were used for first-round RT-PCR of the TCR CDR3. TCRdb re-analysed the multiplex PCR reads in MiXCR, keeping a single row per CDR3 protein. The data hold more than 500,000 distinct CDR3 sequences, with about 16% observed a single time. The sample taken for sequencing was blood. All receptors come from a woman in her thirties with Graves' ophthalmopathy.

The J gene is TRBJ1-5, the V gene TRBV29-1; 8 nucleotides agree with TRBD1. Germline CDR1 reads SQVTM; CDR2 reads ANQGSEA. The CDR3 contains 12 residues. V lost 7 bases to trimming and J lost 4 bases; unmatched junction nucleotides: 3. The CDR3 bases are TGCAGCGCCAGGGGGCTGAATCAGCCCCAGCATTTT. This encodes CSARGLNQPQHF. Filled out from reference TRBV29-1 and TRBJ1-5, the complete variable domain reads SAVISQKPSRDICQRGTSLTIQCQVDSQVTMMFWYRQQPGQSLTLIATANQGSEATYESGFVIDKFPISRPNLTFSTLTVSNMSPEDSSIYLCSARGLNQPQHFGDGTRLSIL.

This clonotype was seen a few times. The chain couples TRBV10-3 to TRBJ2-1, with D unclear. Trimming cost V 0 bases and J 8 bases, with 8 bases left between them. CDR3 length: 13 residues. Germline CDR1 reads ENHRY; CDR2 reads SYGVKD. Here the CDR3 reads CAISESVVHEQFF. The CDR3 DNA is TGTGCCATCAGTGAGTCGGTGGTCCATGAGCAGTTCTTC.

This clonotype appeared a few times. The J gene is TRBJ2-3, the V gene TRBV10-3, with D maybe TRBD1 (7 bases). The V end was cut by 8 bases, the J end by 2 bases, with 17 bases between. CDR3 length: 15 amino acids. CDR1 is ENHRY and CDR2 is SYGVKD in the germline V gene. CDR3 sequence reads: CAIGGTDSPTDTQYF. The CDR3 nucleotides read TGTGCCATCGGGGGGACAGACTCTCCCACAGATACGCAGTATTTT.

The sample holds a few counts of this clonotype. The genes are TRBV5-6 and TRBJ2-3, with 11 positions matching TRBD2. The ends lost 2 bases at V and 4 bases at J; junction bases unmatched: 6. Germline values: CDR1 SGHDT, CDR2 YYEEEE. CDR3 size: 16 residues. Written as DNA, the CDR3 is TGTGCCAGCAGCTTTCAACTAGCGGGAGAGGCAGATACGCAGTATTTT. It specifies CASSFQLAGEADTQYF.

The chain's CDR3 is CASSSYGGQLLAGTYEQYF. The DNA for the CDR3 is TGTGCCAGCAGCTCCTATGGGGGGCAATTACTAGCGGGGACCTACGAGCAGTACTTC. The chain is built from TRBV5-6 and TRBJ2-7; 10 bases align to TRBD2. V dropped 3 bases and J dropped 2; count of bases not matched to a gene: 17. In germline, CDR1 is SGHDT, CDR2 YYEEEE. The CDR3 extends over 19 amino acids.

Concerning this clonotype: Just one base apart from a much larger clone, this may be a read error. CDR3 sequence: CASSQESPRTSGGREQYF. In DNA form, the CDR3 reads TGCGCCAGCAGCCAAGAGTCACCGAGGACTAGCGGGGGGCGCGAGCAGTACTTC. This chain links TRBV4-1 with TRBJ2-7; 14 bases line up with TRBD2. The germline V gene encodes CDR1 MGHRA and CDR2 YSYEKL. The trim removed 0 bases at V and 6 bases at J, leaving 10 bases unmatched. The CDR3 is 18 residues long.

A few counts support this clonotype. This chain joins TRBV29-1 and TRBJ1-2; D is uncertain. CDR1 is SQVTM and CDR2 is ANQGSEA in the germline V gene. This CDR3 has 9 amino acids. Trimming left V 3 bases short and J 14 bases short, with 10 bases between. This CDR3 reads CSVDSPTTF. The CDR3 DNA is TGCAGCGTTGATAGCCCTACGACCTTC.

This clonotype was recorded at least ten times. The genes are TRBV18 and TRBJ1-5; TRBD1 matches at 9 bases. The CDR3 spans 14 residues. V dropped 6 bases and J dropped 7; count of bases not matched to a gene: 7. CDR1 is KGHSH and CDR2 is LQKENI in the germline V gene. The DNA of the CDR3 is TGTGCCAGCTCCCCGGGACAGGGCGCGCAGCCCCAGCATTTT. This codes for CASSPGQGAQPQHF.

This clonotype was seen more than once but under ten times. The chain links TRBV4-1 to TRBJ2-7, with D maybe TRBD1 (8 bases). The CDR3 has 16 residues. Deletions cut 4 bases from V and 0 bases from J, with 16 bases between. Germline assignment: CDR1 MGHRA and CDR2 YSYEKL. The DNA for the CDR3 is TGCGCCAGCAGCCTGGGGGGGACAGGACTCTCCTACGAGCAGTACTTC. This gives the protein CASSLGGTGLSYEQYF.

In its sample, this clonotype was seen many times. The chain uses TRBV28 and TRBJ2-7; D uncertain. Trimming shortened V by 6 bases and J by 3 bases, and 12 bases separated the two germline ends. There are 13 residues in the CDR3. Germline V gives CDR1 MDHEN, CDR2 SYDVKM. CDR3: CASSQGSYYEQYF. The CDR3, as DNA: TGTGCCAGCAGCCAAGGATCTTACTACGAGCAGTACTTC.

This clonotype was detected many times. The V and J genes are TRBV14 and TRBJ2-3; D gene uncertain. The germline gives CDR1 SGHDN, CDR2 FVKESK. V was pared by 0 bases and J by 0 bases, with 10 bases between. The CDR3 is made up of 16 amino acids. The CDR3 coding sequence is TGTGCCAGCAGCCAAGAACGGATCGGGAGCACAGATACGCAGTATTTT. Translation gives CASSQERIGSTDTQYF.

V usage is TRBV19 and J usage is TRBJ2-2; tentatively, D is TRBD2 (6 bases). Trimming shortened V by 6 bases and J by 2 bases, and 16 bases separated the two germline ends. Germline CDR1 and CDR2: LNHDA and SQIVND (reference sequence). The CDR3 consists of 16 residues. The CDR3 region is CASRKPGAINTGELFF. CDR3 coding DNA: TGTGCCAGTAGAAAGCCGGGAGCGATTAACACCGGGGAGCTGTTTTTT.

This clonotype has ten or more counts. CDR3 DNA: TGTGCGGAAGGGAGGGCTCTAGGCGAAGCTTTCTTT. This codes for CAEGRALGEAFF. The chain is built from TRBV12-3 or TRBV12-4 and TRBJ1-1; D remains ambiguous. CDR3 length: 12 residues.

A remark on this clonotype: This clone may be a read error of a much larger clone one base away. The CDR3 sequence is CSTKEDTGELFF. The CDR3 nucleotides read TGCAGTACTAAGGAGGACACCGGGGAGCTGTTTTTT. V usage is TRBV20-1 and J usage is TRBJ2-2, with D maybe TRBD2 (5 bases). V shed 8 bases and J shed 3 bases, with 10 bases lying between them. CDR3 size: 12 residues. CDR1 DFQATT and CDR2 SNEGSKA come from the germline V gene (reference sequence).

There are many counts of this clonotype. The chain recombines TRBV30 with TRBJ1-5; maybe TRBD1 (6 bases). Germline CDR1 reads GTSNPN; CDR2 reads SVGIG (reference sequence). The CDR3 is made up of 14 amino acids. Trimming took 2 bases from V and 9 from J, leaving 17 bases between them. CDR3 DNA: TGTGCCTGGAGTCCAACGACGACAGGATCGCCCCAGCATTTT. This encodes CAWSPTTTGSPQHF.

V and J are TRBV28 and TRBJ2-7; D is unresolved. Germline loops: CDR1 MDHEN, CDR2 SYDVKM. The CDR3 loop spans 13 amino acids. V was clipped by 8 bases and J by 2 bases, with 13 bases between them. CDR3 protein: CASRTQETYEQYF. As DNA, the CDR3 is TGTGCCAGCCGCACGCAGGAAACCTACGAGCAGTACTTC.

This clonotype was detected only a few times. The V and J genes are TRBV11-3 and TRBJ2-1; 9 bases match TRBD2. The CDR3 has 15 residues. Germline values: CDR1 SGHNT, CDR2 YENEEA. The V segment lost 1 base and the J segment 10 bases; nucleotides outside the gene matches: 8. The CDR3 coding sequence is TGTGCCAGCAGCTTAGGTGGCGGGAGGGCCAAGGAGCAGTTCTTC. Translated: CASSLGGGRAKEQFF.

This clonotype was detected ten times or more. The rearrangement uses TRBV20-1 and TRBJ2-7; D may be TRBD1 (5 bases). Germline CDR1 is DFQATT and CDR2 is SNEGSKA (reference sequence). The CDR3 sequence is 12 residues long. V gave up 3 bases and J gave up 1 base, with 7 bases separating them. The CDR3 nucleotides read TGCAGTGCTAGCCCAGGGTCCTACGAGCAGTACTTC. It specifies CSASPGSYEQYF.